The 18 T cell receptor beta chains below were found in one sample sequenced in a study of T cell repertoires in cytomegalovirus infection. No antigens are known for them. From the reads, TCRdb called clonotypes with MiXCR, one entry per CDR3 protein. Altogether approximately 730,000 distinct CDR3 sequences are present, 29% being singletons, with the ten largest covering approximately 14%. The sequencing used cultured CD8+ T cells from PBMCs, collected from culture after CMV antigen stimulation. The receptor source for this set is a human donor in good health (CMV status not recorded). Some clones in this sample may be carry-over from other donors' samples.

This clonotype occurred a few times. CDR3 coding DNA: TGTGCCAGCACGCTGACTAGCGGGGGAGAATCTAGCACAGATACGCAGTATTTT. The encoded protein is CASTLTSGGESSTDTQYF. The chain has TRBV27 and TRBJ2-3, with 12 bases aligning to TRBD2. Germline-derived CDR1 and CDR2 are MNHEY and SMNVEV (reference sequence). The CDR3 contains 18 residues. Trimming took 7 bases from V and 0 from J; bases not matched to a gene: 11.

The chain is built from TRBV6-6 and TRBJ1-5, with a tentative D call TRBD1 (5 bases). CDR1 is MNHNY, CDR2 SVGAGI, per germline (reference sequence). V lost 0 bases, J lost 2 bases, and 11 bases lay in between. The CDR3 consists of 16 residues. The CDR3 sequence is CASSYSRGDGNQPQHF. CDR3 DNA sequence: TGTGCCAGCAGTTACTCGAGAGGGGATGGCAATCAGCCCCAGCATTTT.

The chain carries TRBV6-1 and TRBJ2-7, with TRBD1 matching over 10 bases. With V trimmed by 2 bases and J by 5 bases, 6 bases remained unmatched. Germline V lookup: CDR1 MNHNS, CDR2 SASEGT. The CDR3 runs 15 residues. The CDR3 DNA is TGTGCCAGCAGTGAAAGACAGGGGGCCTGGAACGAGCAGTACGTC. It translates to CASSERQGAWNEQYV.

V and J are TRBV14 and TRBJ1-2, with 8 bases identical to TRBD1. The V and J ends lost 0 bases and 6 bases, in that order; junction bases with no gene match: 12. The CDR3 consists of 17 residues. CDR1 and CDR2 (germline): SGHDN, FVKESK. The CDR3 bases are TGTGCCAGCAGCCAAGACCCTGAGCCGGACAGGGAGGATGGCTACACCTTC. Translating gives CASSQDPEPDREDGYTF.

This clonotype was counted only a few times. V gene TRBV27 combines with J gene TRBJ2-7; possible D gene TRBD2, 6 bases. CDR3 size: 15 residues. Germline V gene data show CDR1 as MNHEY and CDR2 as SMNVEV (reference sequence). Trimming removed 2 bases at V and 4 bases at J, with 15 bases between. This chain's CDR3 is CASSLASGLLYEQYF. The CDR3 region has the DNA TGTGCCAGCAGTTTAGCCTCCGGACTACTTTACGAGCAGTACTTC.

In this sample, this clonotype turned up many times. The V call is TRBV25-1, the J call TRBJ2-5; D is unclear. CDR1 MGHDK and CDR2 SYGVNS come from the germline V gene. The CDR3 loop spans 12 amino acids. V was shortened by 7 bases and J by 2 bases, with 8 bases between the two germline ends. DNA for the CDR3: TGTGCCAGCAAATTTGATCAAGAGACCCAGTACTTC. Its protein is CASKFDQETQYF. The whole variable domain, remainder taken from reference TRBV25-1 and TRBJ2-5, is EADIYQTPRYLVIGTGKKITLECSQTMGHDKMYWYQQDPGMELHLIHYSYGVNSTEKGDLSSESTVSRIRTEHFPLTLESARPSHTSQYLCASKFDQETQYFGPGTRLLVL.

This clonotype was detected a few times. The chain is built from TRBV7-9 and TRBJ1-5; possibly TRBD1 for D (6 bases). V was shortened by 5 bases and J by 0 bases, with 17 bases between the two germline ends. The CDR3 totals 17 residues. Germline-derived CDR1 and CDR2 are SEHNR and FQNEAQ (reference sequence). This chain's CDR3 is CASSLSRDIYSNQPQHF. CDR3 sequence (DNA): TGTGCCAGCAGCCTGTCCCGGGACATTTATAGCAATCAGCCCCAGCATTTT.

The chain joins TRBV10-3 to TRBJ2-5, with TRBD1 matching over 9 bases. J lost 1 base, V lost 6 bases, and 6 bases had no gene match. Looked up from germline, CDR1 is ENHRY and CDR2 is SYGVKD. The CDR3 is 15 amino acids. CDR3 nucleotide sequence: TGTGCCATCAGGGCCGGGACAGGGTTCCAAGAGACCCAGTACTTC. It translates to CAIRAGTGFQETQYF.

For the CDR3, the DNA is TGTGCCACCAGTGATGGGGTTAATACTAGCGGAGAGACCCAGTACTTC. Its protein product is CATSDGVNTSGETQYF. V and J are TRBV24-1 and TRBJ2-5; 8 positions agree with TRBD2. CDR3 length equals 16 residues. The trim removed 3 bases at V and 4 bases at J, leaving 9 bases unmatched. Germline CDR1 and CDR2: KGHDR and SFDVKD.

This clonotype has only a few counts. V and J are TRBV10-3 and TRBJ1-5, with D unresolved. V was trimmed by 0 bases and J by 0 bases, leaving 9 bases between them. The V gene's germline CDR1 is ENHRY and CDR2 SYGVKD. This CDR3 comprises 16 residues. In nucleotides, the CDR3 is TGTGCCATCAGTGAGTCAACGGAATATAGCAATCAGCCCCAGCATTTT. Protein: CAISESTEYSNQPQHF.

The chain couples TRBV7-9 to TRBJ2-3, with D unclear. V lost 3 bases and J 4 bases, leaving 14 bases between the germline ends. Germline V gives CDR1 SEHNR, CDR2 FQNEAQ (reference sequence). The CDR3 is made up of 15 amino acids. CDR3 loop: CASSFLVGRSDTQYF. The DNA of the CDR3 is TGTGCCAGCAGCTTCCTCGTGGGCCGGTCAGATACGCAGTATTTT.

The genes are TRBV27 and TRBJ1-2, with a possible D match to TRBD1 (5 bases). This CDR3 region has 13 residues. Trimming removed 1 base from V and 10 bases from J, with 13 bases in between. CDR1 and CDR2 from the germline V gene are MNHEY and SMNVEV (reference sequence). The DNA for the CDR3 is TGTGCCAGCAGTTTATACCAGGGCAGGATCTACACCTTC. As protein: CASSLYQGRIYTF.

This clonotype has just a few counts. The rearrangement joins TRBV5-6 to TRBJ2-1, with 10 nucleotides matching TRBD2. CDR3 size: 19 residues. The V and J ends lost 1 base and 4 bases, in that order; junction bases with no gene match: 14. The germline V gene has CDR1 SGHDT and CDR2 YYEEEE. Here the CDR3 reads CASSLKVAGGFGRYNEQFF. The CDR3 nucleotides are TGTGCCAGCAGCTTGAAGGTAGCGGGGGGCTTCGGCAGGTACAATGAGCAGTTCTTC.

The chain uses TRBV11-3 and TRBJ2-1; 12 bases map to TRBD2. The V segment lost 0 bases and the J segment 2 bases; nucleotides outside the gene matches: 8. CDR3 size: 19 residues. Germline loops: CDR1 SGHNT, CDR2 YENEEA. The CDR3 reads CASSLDRPRLAGAYNEQFF. The CDR3 nucleotides read TGTGCCAGCAGCTTAGATCGCCCCCGACTAGCGGGGGCCTACAATGAGCAGTTCTTC.

This chain connects TRBV3-1 to TRBJ2-1; D is unclear. The ends were cut back, 3 bases at V and 12 bases at J, with 9 bases in the middle. The CDR3 runs to 11 residues. Germline V gene lookup returns CDR1 LGHDT and CDR2 YNNKEL (reference sequence). The chain's CDR3 is CASSHQAGQFF. For the CDR3, the DNA is TGTGCCAGCAGCCATCAAGCCGGGCAGTTCTTC.

Regarding this clonotype: At one end the junction does not follow the germline gene, possibly because of a read error. CDR3 loop: CASSQSQGHSSLF. Here the CDR3 DNA reads TGCGCCAGCAGCCAGAGTCAGGGACACTCATCGCTCTTC. This chain uses TRBV4-1 with TRBJ1-2, with a tentative D call TRBD1 (6 bases). The CDR3 is made up of 13 amino acids. The germline V gene encodes CDR1 MGHRA and CDR2 YSYEKL.

The sample holds a few counts of this clonotype. The V call is TRBV7-9, the J call TRBJ2-1; D is perhaps TRBD2 (5 bases). Germline assignment: CDR1 SEHNR and CDR2 FQNEAQ (reference sequence). V shed 1 base and J shed 7 bases, with 14 bases lying between them. CDR3 length: 15 amino acids. The CDR3 spells CASSLGGLPRNEQFF. For the CDR3, the DNA is TGTGCCAGCAGCTTAGGAGGACTTCCCAGGAATGAGCAGTTCTTC.

The CDR3 nucleotides read TGCGCCAGCAGTAAAACGGGGGGTCCTAACAATGAGCAGTTCTTC. It is translated as CASSKTGGPNNEQFF. The gene calls are TRBV5-1 and TRBJ2-1, with 7 bases matching TRBD2. The V and J ends lost 5 bases and 5 bases, in that order; junction bases with no gene match: 10. Germline CDR1 and CDR2: SGHRS and YFSETQ. This CDR3 is built from 15 residues.